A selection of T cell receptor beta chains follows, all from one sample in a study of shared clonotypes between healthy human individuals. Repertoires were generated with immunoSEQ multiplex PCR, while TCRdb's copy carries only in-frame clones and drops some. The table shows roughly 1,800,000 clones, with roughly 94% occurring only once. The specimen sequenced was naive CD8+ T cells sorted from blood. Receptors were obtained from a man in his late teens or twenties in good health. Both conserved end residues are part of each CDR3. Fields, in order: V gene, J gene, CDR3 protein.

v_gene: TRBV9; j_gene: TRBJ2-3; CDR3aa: CASSERDGRSTDTQYF
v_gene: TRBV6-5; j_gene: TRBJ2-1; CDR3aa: CASSRSGPAYNEQFF
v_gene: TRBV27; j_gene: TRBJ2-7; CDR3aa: CASSFNRDHYEQYF
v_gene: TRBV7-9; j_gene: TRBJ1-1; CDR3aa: CASSRGQGREAFF
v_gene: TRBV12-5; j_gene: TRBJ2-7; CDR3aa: CANSPDRLFSYEQYF
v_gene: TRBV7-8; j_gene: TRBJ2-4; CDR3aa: CASSLRTGGFGDIQYF
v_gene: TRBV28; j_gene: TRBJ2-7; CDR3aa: CASSLRVSYEQYF
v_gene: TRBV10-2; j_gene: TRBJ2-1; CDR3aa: CASSDVATNEQFF
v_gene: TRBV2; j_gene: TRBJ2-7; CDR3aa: CASSEEYPGQGYEQYF
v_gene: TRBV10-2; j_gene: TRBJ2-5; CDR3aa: CASTYTWGETQYF
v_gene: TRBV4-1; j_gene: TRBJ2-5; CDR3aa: CASSQQSGAETQYF
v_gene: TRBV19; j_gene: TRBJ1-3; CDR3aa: CASSPLSSGNTIYF
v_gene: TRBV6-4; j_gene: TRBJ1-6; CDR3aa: CASSSKQGARSPLHF
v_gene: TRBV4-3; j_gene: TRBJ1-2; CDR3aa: CASSQDTPGHEGYTF
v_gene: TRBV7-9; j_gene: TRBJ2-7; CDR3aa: CASSPSGLAGTYEQYF
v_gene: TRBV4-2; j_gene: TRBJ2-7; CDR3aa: CASSQEVWDGDYEQYF
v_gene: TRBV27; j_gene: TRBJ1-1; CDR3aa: CASSLGGGTEAFF
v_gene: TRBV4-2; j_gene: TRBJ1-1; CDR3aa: CASSQPARGTMNTEAFF
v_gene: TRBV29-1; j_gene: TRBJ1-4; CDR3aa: CSPGTGPYEKLFF
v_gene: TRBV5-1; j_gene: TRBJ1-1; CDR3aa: CASSFGAGGDTEAFF
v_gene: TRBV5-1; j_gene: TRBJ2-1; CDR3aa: CASRIAGEPHEQFF
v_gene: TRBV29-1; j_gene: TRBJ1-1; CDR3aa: CSGLHNTEAFF
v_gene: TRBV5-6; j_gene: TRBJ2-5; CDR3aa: CASSLEGWETQYF
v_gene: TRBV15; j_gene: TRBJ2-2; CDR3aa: CATSREHPGLVAGELFF
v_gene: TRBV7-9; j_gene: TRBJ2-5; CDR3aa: CASSLGQDLQETQYF
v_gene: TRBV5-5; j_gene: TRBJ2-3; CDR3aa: CASSFWVADTQYF
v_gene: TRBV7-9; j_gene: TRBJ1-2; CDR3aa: CASSLVPGESNYGYTF
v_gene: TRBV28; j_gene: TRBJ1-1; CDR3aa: CASSSQGNMNTEAFF
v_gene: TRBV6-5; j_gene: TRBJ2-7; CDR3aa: CASSEAGAWEQYF
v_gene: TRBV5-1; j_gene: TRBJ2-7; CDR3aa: CASSLAGSTYEQYF
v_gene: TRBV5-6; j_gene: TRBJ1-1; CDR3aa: CASSVGGQELNTEAFF
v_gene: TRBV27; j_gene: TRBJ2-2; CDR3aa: CASSPARVPGELFF
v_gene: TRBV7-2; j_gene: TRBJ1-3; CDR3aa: CASTYLLAGGNTIYF
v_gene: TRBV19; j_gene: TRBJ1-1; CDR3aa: CASSIFGTPLEAFF
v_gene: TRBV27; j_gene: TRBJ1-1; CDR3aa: CASSFPNTEAFF
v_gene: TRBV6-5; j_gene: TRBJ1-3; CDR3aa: CASSYYGESAGNTIYF
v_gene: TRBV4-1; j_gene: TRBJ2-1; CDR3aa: CASSQMVGWTGEQFF
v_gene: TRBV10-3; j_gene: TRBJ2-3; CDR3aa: CAISEVWGLGDTQYF
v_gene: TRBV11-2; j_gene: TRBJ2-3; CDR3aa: CASSLIGLAGGGTDTQYF
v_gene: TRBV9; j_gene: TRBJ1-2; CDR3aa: CASSPTLGGGGYGYTF
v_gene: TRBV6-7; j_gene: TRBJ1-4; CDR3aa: CALKGGPLLEANEKLFF
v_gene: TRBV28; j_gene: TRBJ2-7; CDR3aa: CASSLPTGGGSYEQYF
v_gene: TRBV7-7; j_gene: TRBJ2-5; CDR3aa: CASSPGQGLQTQYF
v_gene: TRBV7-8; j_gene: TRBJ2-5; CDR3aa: CASSPLMDRLQETQYF
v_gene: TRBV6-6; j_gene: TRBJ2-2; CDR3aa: CASSYTTGELFF
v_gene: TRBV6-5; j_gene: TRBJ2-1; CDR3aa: CASSLDKYSYNEQFF
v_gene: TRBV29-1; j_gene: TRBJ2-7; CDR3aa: CSVDQTGGRYEQYF
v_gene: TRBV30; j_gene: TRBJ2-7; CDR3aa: CAWSITRSHEQYF
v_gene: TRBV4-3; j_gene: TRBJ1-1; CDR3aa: CASSLSGPGARTEAFF
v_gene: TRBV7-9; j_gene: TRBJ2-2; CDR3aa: CASSLDGTGELFF
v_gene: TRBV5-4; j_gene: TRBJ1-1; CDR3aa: CASSWKGTEAFF
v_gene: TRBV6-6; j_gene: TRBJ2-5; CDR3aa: CASSYASGLETQYF